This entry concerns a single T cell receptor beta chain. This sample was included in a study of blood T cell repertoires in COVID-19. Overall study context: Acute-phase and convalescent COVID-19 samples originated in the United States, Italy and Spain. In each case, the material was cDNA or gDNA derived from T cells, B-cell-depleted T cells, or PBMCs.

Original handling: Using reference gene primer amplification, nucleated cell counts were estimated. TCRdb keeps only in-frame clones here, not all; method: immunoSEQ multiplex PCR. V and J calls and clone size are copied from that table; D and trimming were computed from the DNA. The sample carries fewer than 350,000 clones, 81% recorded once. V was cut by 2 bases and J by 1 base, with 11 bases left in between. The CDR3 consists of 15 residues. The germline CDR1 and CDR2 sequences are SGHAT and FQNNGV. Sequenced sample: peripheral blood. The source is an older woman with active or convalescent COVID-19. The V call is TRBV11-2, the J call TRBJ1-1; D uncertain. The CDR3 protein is CASSLTPGSNTEAFF. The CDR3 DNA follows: TGTGCCAGCAGCTTAACTCCGGGTTCGAACACTGAAGCTTTCTTT.